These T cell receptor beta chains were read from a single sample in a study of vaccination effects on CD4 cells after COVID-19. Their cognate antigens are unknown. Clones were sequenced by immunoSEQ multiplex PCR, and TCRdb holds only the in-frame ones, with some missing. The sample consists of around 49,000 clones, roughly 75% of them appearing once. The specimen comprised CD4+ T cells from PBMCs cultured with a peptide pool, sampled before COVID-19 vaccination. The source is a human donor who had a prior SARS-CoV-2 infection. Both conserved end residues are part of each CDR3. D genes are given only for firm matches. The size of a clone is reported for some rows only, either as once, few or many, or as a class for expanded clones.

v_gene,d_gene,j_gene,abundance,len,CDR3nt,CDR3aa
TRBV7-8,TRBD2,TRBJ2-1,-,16,TGTGCCAGCAGCCCAATCCGGGACTACACATACAATGAGCAGTTCTTC,CASSPIRDYTYNEQFF
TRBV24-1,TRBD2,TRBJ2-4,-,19,TGTGCCACCAGTGGGAGCCCCGTACTAGCGGGCTCTAAAGGAAACATTCAGTACTTC,CATSGSPVLAGSKGNIQYF
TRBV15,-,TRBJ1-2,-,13,TGTGCCACCAGCAGAGATCTGGCGTATGGCTACACCTTC,CATSRDLAYGYTF
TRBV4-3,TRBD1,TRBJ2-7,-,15,TGCGCCAGCAGCCCGGCGGAGACAGGGTCCCACGAGCAGTACTTC,CASSPAETGSHEQYF
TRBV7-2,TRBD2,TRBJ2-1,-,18,TGTGCCAGCAGCTTAAGGGGAGGTAGCGGGGGCTCCTACAATGAGCAGTTCTTC,CASSLRGGSGGSYNEQFF
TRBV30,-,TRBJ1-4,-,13,TGTGCCTGGAGTGAAAATAGTAATGAAAAACTGTTTTTT,CAWSENSNEKLFF
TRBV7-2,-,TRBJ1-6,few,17,TGTGCCAGCAGCAGAAGAATTAGGACAGATTATAATTCACCCCTCCACTTT,CASSRRIRTDYNSPLHF
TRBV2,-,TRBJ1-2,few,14,TGTGCCAGCAGGGACACCGGGCCAACGAGGGGCTACACCTTC,CASRDTGPTRGYTF
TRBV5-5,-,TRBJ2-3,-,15,TGTGCCAGCAGCTTGCGGGTTTTGGGTGGAGATACGCAGTATTTT,CASSLRVLGGDTQYF
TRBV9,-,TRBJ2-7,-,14,TGTGCCAGCAGCGCGGACGCAAGGTCCTACGAGCAGTACTTC,CASSADARSYEQYF
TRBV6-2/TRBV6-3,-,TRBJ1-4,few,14,TGTGCCAGCAGTTATCCAAGACTGGCTGAAAAACTGTTTTTT,CASSYPRLAEKLFF
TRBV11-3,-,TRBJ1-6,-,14,TGTGCCAGCAGCTTAGGTCAGAGTAATTCACCCCTCCACTTT,CASSLGQSNSPLHF
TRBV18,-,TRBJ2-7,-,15,TGTGCCAGCTCAGCTACGACGACAGTTCCCTACGAGCAGTACTTC,CASSATTTVPYEQYF
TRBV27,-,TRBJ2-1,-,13,TGTGCCACCCACGAGGGCCTAGAGGGCGAGCAGTTCTTC,CATHEGLEGEQFF
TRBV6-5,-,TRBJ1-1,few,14,TGTGCCAGCAGAAACAGGGTGGGACCAATAGAAGCTTTCTTT,CASRNRVGPIEAFF
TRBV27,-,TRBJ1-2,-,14,TGTGCCAGCAGTTTAGGACCGACTACCTATGGCTACACCTTC,CASSLGPTTYGYTF
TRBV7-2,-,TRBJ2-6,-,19,TGTGCCAGCAGCTTAGCGTCGGGGACTGGACACTCTGGGGCCAACGTCCTGACTTTC,CASSLASGTGHSGANVLTF
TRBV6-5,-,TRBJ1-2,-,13,TGTGCCAGCAGCGCAGGGTTAAACTATGGCTACACCTTC,CASSAGLNYGYTF
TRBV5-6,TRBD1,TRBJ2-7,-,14,TGTGCCAGCAGCATTACAGGGGTAGTCTACGAGCAGTACTTC,CASSITGVVYEQYF
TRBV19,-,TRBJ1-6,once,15,TGTGCCTCCACGGCACAACCCTCCTATAATTCACCCCTCCACTTT,CASTAQPSYNSPLHF
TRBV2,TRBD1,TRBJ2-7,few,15,TGTGCCAGCAGTGGGGGACAGGGGGATACCTACGAGCAGTACTTC,CASSGGQGDTYEQYF
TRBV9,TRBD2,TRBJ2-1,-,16,TGTGCCAGCAGCGTAGGGTCCCTAGCGGGAGTTAATGAGCAGTTCTTC,CASSVGSLAGVNEQFF
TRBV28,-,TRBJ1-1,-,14,TGTGCCAGCAGTTTTGGGGGGCGCTGGACTGAAGCTTTCTTT,CASSFGGRWTEAFF
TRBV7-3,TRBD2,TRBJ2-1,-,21,TGTGCCAGCAGCTTAAACCGGCCCCGCCGAGCGGGAGGGCCCGTCGTTGGTGAGCAGTTCTTC,CASSLNRPRRAGGPVVGEQFF
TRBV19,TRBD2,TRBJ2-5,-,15,TGTGCCAGTAGGGGCAGCGGGAGAGCCTGGGAGACCCAGTACTTC,CASRGSGRAWETQYF
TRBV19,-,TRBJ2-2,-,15,TGTGCCAGTAGTATACGCGCCCCGAACACCGGGGAGCTGTTTTTT,CASSIRAPNTGELFF
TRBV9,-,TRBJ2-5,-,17,TGTGCCAGCAGCTCTAGTTCTGCGGGTAAAGTCGGAGAGACCCAGTACTTC,CASSSSSAGKVGETQYF
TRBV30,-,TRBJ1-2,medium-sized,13,TGTGCCTGGAGTGTTTCGTCGAGCTATGGCTACACCTTC,CAWSVSSSYGYTF
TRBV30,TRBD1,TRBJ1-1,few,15,TGTGCCTGGAAGGTCCGGGACAGGGATTCGACTGAAGCTTTCTTT,CAWKVRDRDSTEAFF
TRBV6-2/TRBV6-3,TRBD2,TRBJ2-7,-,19,TGTGCCAGCAGTTCGTTAGGCTGGACTAGCGGGAGAGAACACTACGAGCAGTACTTC,CASSSLGWTSGREHYEQYF
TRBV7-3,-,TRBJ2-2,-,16,TGTGCCAGCAGCTTATTCTCAGGTGGCACCACCGGGGAGCTGTTTTTT,CASSLFSGGTTGELFF
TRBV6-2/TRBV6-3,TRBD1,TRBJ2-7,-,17,TGTGCCAGCAGTTGGCCTTTGACAGGGGACCTAACCTACGAGCAGTACTTC,CASSWPLTGDLTYEQYF
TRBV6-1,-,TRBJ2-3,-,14,TGTGCCAGCAGTGATCGGGGGCCGACAGATACGCAGTATTTT,CASSDRGPTDTQYF
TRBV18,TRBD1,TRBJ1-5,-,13,TGTGCCAGCTCATCCAGGGGGGATCAGCCCCAGCATTTT,CASSSRGDQPQHF
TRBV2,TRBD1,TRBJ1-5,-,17,TGTGCCAGCAAAGGGACAGGGGCATATATGGCCAATCAGCCCCAGCATTTT,CASKGTGAYMANQPQHF
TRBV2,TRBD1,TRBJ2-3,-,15,TGTGCCAGCAGTGCTAACAGGGGGCTTACAGATACGCAGTATTTT,CASSANRGLTDTQYF
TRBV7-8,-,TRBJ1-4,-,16,TGTGCCAGCAGCTTTTCTGGCTACACAACTAATGAAAAACTGTTTTTT,CASSFSGYTTNEKLFF